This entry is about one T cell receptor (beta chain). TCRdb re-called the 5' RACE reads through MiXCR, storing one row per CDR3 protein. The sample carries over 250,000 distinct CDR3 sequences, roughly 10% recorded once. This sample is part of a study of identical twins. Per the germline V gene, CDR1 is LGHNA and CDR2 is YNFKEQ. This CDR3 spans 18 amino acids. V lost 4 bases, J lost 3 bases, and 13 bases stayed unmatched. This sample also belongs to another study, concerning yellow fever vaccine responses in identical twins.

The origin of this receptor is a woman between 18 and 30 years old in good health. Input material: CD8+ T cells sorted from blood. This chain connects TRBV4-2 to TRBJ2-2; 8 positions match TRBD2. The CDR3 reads CASSLIPFGGADTGELFF. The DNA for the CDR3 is TGTGCCAGCAGCCTCATCCCCTTCGGGGGGGCCGACACCGGGGAGCTGTTTTTT.